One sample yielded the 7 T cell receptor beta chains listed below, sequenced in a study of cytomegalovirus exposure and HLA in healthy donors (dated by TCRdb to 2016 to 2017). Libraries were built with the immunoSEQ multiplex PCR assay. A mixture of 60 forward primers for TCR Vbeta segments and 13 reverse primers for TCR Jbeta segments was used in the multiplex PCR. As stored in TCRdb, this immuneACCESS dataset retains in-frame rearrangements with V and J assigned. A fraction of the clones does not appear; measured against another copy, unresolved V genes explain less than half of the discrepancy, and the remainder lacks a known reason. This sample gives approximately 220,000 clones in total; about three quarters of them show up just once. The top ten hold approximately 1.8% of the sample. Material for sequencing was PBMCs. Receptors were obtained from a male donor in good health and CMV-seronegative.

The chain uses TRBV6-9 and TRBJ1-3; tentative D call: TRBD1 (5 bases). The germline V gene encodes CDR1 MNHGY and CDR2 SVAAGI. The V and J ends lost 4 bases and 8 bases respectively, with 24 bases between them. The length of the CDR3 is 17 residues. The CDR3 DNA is TGTGCCAGCAGTTCCTATAGCTGGGACCGCGGGGGGGACACCATATATTTT. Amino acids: CASSSYSWDRGGDTIYF.

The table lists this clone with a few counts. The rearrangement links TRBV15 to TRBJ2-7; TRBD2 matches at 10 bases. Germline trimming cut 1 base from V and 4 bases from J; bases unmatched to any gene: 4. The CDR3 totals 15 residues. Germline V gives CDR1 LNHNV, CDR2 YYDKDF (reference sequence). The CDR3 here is CATSRGPSGRYEQYF. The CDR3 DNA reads TGTGCCACCAGCAGAGGGCCTAGCGGGAGATACGAGCAGTACTTC.

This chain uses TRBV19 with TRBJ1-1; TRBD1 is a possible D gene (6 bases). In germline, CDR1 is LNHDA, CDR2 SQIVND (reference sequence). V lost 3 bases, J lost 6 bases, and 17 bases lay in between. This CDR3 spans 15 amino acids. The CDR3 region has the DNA TGTGCCAGTAGTATTATGGGCAGGGGTTCGCCTGAAGCTTTCTTT. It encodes CASSIMGRGSPEAFF.

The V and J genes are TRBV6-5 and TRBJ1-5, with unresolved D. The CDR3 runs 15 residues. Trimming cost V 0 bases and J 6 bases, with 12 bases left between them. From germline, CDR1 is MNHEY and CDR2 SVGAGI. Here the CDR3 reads CASSYSPSEGQPQHF. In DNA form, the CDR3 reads TGTGCCAGCAGTTACTCGCCCAGCGAGGGTCAGCCCCAGCATTTT.

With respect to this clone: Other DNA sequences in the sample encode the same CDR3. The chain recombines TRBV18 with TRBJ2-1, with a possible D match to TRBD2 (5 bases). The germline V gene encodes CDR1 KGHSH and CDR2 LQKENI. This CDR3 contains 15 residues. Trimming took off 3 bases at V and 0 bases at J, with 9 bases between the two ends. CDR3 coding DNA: TGTGCCAGCTCACCCTCGGGAAGCTCCTACAATGAGCAGTTCTTC. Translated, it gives CASSPSGSSYNEQFF.

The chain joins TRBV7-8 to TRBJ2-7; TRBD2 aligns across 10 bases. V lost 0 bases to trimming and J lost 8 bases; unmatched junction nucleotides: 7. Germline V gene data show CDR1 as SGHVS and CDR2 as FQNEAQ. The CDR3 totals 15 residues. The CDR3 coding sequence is TGTGCCAGCAGCTTAGCGGGACTAGCGTATAACAAGCAGTACTTC. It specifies CASSLAGLAYNKQYF.

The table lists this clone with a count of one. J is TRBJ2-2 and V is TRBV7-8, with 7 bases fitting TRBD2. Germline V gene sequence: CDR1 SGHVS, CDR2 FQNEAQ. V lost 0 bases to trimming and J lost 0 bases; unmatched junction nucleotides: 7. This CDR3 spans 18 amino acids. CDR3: CASSLALQRGANTGELFF. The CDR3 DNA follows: TGTGCCAGCAGCTTAGCGCTGCAGCGGGGAGCGAACACCGGGGAGCTGTTTTTT. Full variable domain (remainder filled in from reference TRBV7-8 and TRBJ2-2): GAGVSQSPRYKVAKRGQDVALRCDPISGHVSLFWYQQALGQGPEFLTYFQNEAQLDKSGLPSDRFFAERPEGSVSTLKIQRTQQEDSAVYLCASSLALQRGANTGELFFGEGSRLTVL.